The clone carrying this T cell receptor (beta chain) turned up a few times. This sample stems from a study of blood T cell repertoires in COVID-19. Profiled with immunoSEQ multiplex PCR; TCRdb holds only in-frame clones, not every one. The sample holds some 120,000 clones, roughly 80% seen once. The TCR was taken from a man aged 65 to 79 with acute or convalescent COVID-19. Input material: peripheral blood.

The CDR3 sequence is CSVEVGSANTEAFF. CDR3 bases: TGCAGCGTTGAGGTGGGGAGCGCGAACACTGAAGCTTTCTTT. The chain uses TRBV29-1 and TRBJ1-1; D uncertain. CDR3 length: 14 residues. Germline-derived CDR1 and CDR2 are SQVTM and ANQGSEA. The V end was cut by 3 bases, the J end by 1 base, with 12 bases between. Drawing the rest from reference TRBV29-1 and TRBJ1-1, the complete variable domain is SAVISQKPSRDICQRGTSLTIQCQVDSQVTMMFWYRQQPGQSLTLIATANQGSEATYESGFVIDKFPISRPNLTFSTLTVSNMSPEDSSIYLCSVEVGSANTEAFFGQGTRLTVV.